Each of the 21 T cell receptor beta chains below was sequenced from the same sample in a study of somatic mutations in cytotoxic T cells in rheumatoid arthritis. Assay: immunoSEQ multiplex PCR; the TCRdb copy retains only in-frame clones and omits some. The sample has about 11,000 clones, 70% to 80% seen once. The sample comprised CD8+ T cells sorted from blood. These receptors were obtained from an adult with rheumatoid arthritis.

This clone was recorded a few times. The CDR3 DNA is TGTGCCAGCAGTCTATATATTGACAGGGTTGCCAACGAGCAGTACTTC. Translating gives CASSLYIDRVANEQYF. This chain links TRBV28 with TRBJ2-7; 7 nucleotides agree with TRBD1. Germline assignment: CDR1 MDHEN and CDR2 SYDVKM. V lost 5 bases and J lost 5; bases outside the gene matches: 15. The CDR3 runs to 16 residues.

The chain couples TRBV5-5 to TRBJ1-1, with 9 bases that match TRBD1. Germline V CDR1 and CDR2: SGHKS, YYEKEE (reference sequence). The V gene end was trimmed by 4 bases and the J gene end by 1 base; junction bases not matched to a gene: 2. This CDR3 has 14 residues. CDR3 in amino acids: CASSRGQGNTEAFF. The CDR3 region has the DNA TGTGCCAGCAGCAGGGGACAGGGGAACACTGAAGCTTTCTTT.

The chain recombines TRBV19 with TRBJ2-7; D remains ambiguous. Per germline, CDR1 LNHDA and CDR2 SQIVND (reference sequence). The CDR3 has 12 residues. Trimming left V 9 bases short and J 1 base short, with 10 bases between. CDR3 nucleotides: TGTGCCAGCGGGTCCGGGTCCTACGAGCAGTACTTC. Amino acids: CASGSGSYEQYF.

The rearrangement uses TRBV27 and TRBJ2-1, with 10 bases aligning to TRBD2. Unmatched junction bases numbered 9, after V lost 4 bases and J lost 6 bases. Germline lookup yields CDR1 MNHEY and CDR2 SMNVEV (reference sequence). This CDR3 is 16 amino acids long. The CDR3 DNA sequence: TGTGCCAGCAGTTGGGGCACTAGCGGGATCCGCAATGAGCAGTTCTTC. It yields the protein CASSWGTSGIRNEQFF.

This chain connects TRBV19 to TRBJ2-7; 8 nucleotides match TRBD1. Trimming at V came to 4 bases and at J to 6 bases, leaving 11 bases not matched to a gene. Germline V lookup: CDR1 LNHDA, CDR2 SQIVND (reference sequence). The CDR3 contains 15 residues. The CDR3 DNA sequence: TGTGCCAGTAGTACTACAGGGGGTGACTTCGCCGAGCAGTACTTC. Amino acid sequence: CASSTTGGDFAEQYF.

The chain combines TRBV13 with TRBJ2-7; D is possibly TRBD1 (6 bases). The CDR3 length is 14 residues. Trimming removed 3 bases at V and 0 bases at J, with 9 bases between. In germline, CDR1 is PRHDT, CDR2 FYEKMQ (reference sequence). The CDR3 DNA sequence: TGTGCCAGCAGCTTCGGCAGGGGCTCCTACGAGCAGTACTTC. Its protein is CASSFGRGSYEQYF.

V usage is TRBV2 and J usage is TRBJ2-1; D uncertain. V dropped 1 base and J dropped 2 bases, with 9 bases sitting between them. The CDR3 is 15 amino acids. Germline CDR1 and CDR2: SNHLY and FYNNEI. DNA of the CDR3: TGTGCCAGCAGTGAAGATCGGGTACCCTACAATGAGCAGTTCTTC. It is translated as CASSEDRVPYNEQFF.

This chain connects TRBV23-1 to TRBJ1-2; 7 nucleotides agree with TRBD1. TRBV23-1 qualifies as an ORF whose function is uncertain. Unmatched junction bases numbered 4, after V lost 3 bases and J lost 0 bases. The CDR3 sequence is 15 residues long. The DNA for the CDR3 is TGCGCCAGCAGTCAGCCGGGACAGTCTAACTATGGCTACACCTTC. As protein: CASSQPGQSNYGYTF.

V and J are TRBV4-3 and TRBJ2-5; D remains unclear. CDR1 LGHNA and CDR2 YSLEER come from the germline V gene. This CDR3 comprises 13 residues. The ends were cut back, 1 base at V and 5 bases at J, with 8 bases in the middle. In nucleotides, the CDR3 is TGCGCCAGCAGCCAAGTTATGGGGGAGACCCAGTACTTC. This sequence encodes CASSQVMGETQYF.

The chain recombines TRBV4-1 with TRBJ1-2; D is unclear. The CDR3 consists of 14 residues. Germline CDR1 MGHRA, CDR2 YSYEKL. V was cut by 4 bases and J by 5 bases, with 14 bases left in between. The CDR3, as DNA: TGCGCCAGCAGCCTCCTGCGGCCTGGATATGGCTACACCTTC. Encoded protein: CASSLLRPGYGYTF.

The gene calls are TRBV29-1 and TRBJ1-3; the D is unclear. The CDR3 runs 14 residues. Germline lookup yields CDR1 SQVTM and CDR2 ANQGSEA. The germline V and J ends were trimmed by 2 bases and 0 bases, with 8 bases remaining between them. The CDR3 here is CSVEFFGSGNTIYF. CDR3 nucleotides: TGCAGCGTTGAATTTTTTGGCTCTGGAAACACCATATATTTT.

The chain employs TRBV4-3 and TRBJ2-2; no clear D. In germline, CDR1 is LGHNA, CDR2 YSLEER. The CDR3 has 17 amino acids. Trimming took 1 base from V and 2 from J, leaving 14 bases between them. The CDR3 loop is CASSQASGLTNTGELFF. Written as DNA, the CDR3 is TGCGCCAGCAGCCAAGCAAGTGGGCTTACTAACACCGGGGAGCTGTTTTTT.

The chain combines TRBV4-3 with TRBJ2-1, with D possibly being TRBD2 (7 bases). The CDR3 is made up of 18 amino acids. The V gene's germline CDR1 is LGHNA and CDR2 YSLEER. Trimming pared 0 bases from V and 2 bases from J, leaving 17 bases between. In nucleotides, the CDR3 is TGCGCCAGCAGCCAAGAAGCCGTCGCGGGGGCCACCTACAATGAGCAGTTCTTC. Residues: CASSQEAVAGATYNEQFF.

The V gene is TRBV9, the J gene TRBJ2-7; 7 bases agree with TRBD2. V was clipped by 3 bases and J by 5 bases; unmatched bases: 2. Looked up from germline, CDR1 is SGDLS and CDR2 is YYNGEE. The CDR3 consists of 12 residues. The CDR3 DNA follows: TGTGCCAGCAGCGCAGGGAGGGACGAGCAGTACTTC. This codes for CASSAGRDEQYF.

The chain carries TRBV25-1 and TRBJ1-1; a weak D match, TRBD1 (5 bases). This CDR3 comprises 13 residues. CDR1 is MGHDK, CDR2 SYGVNS, per germline. Deletions cut 5 bases from V and 6 bases from J, with 13 bases between. CDR3 in DNA: TGTGCCAGCAGTCTGCAGGGTCCGGCTGAAGCTTTCTTT. Translating it yields CASSLQGPAEAFF.

The chain recombines TRBV10-2 with TRBJ1-5, with D maybe TRBD1 (5 bases). V was cut by 6 bases and J by 1 base, with 10 bases left in between. Germline V CDR1 and CDR2: WSHSY, SAAADI. CDR3 length: 14 residues. CDR3 nucleotide sequence: TGCGCCAGCAGCTCAGGGATCAGCAATCAGCCCCAGCATTTT. The encoded protein is CASSSGISNQPQHF.

This sequence joins TRBV5-8 and TRBJ1-5; 7 bases map to TRBD1. The CDR3 is 13 amino acids. Looked up from germline, CDR1 is SGHTS and CDR2 is YDEGEE. Trimming removed 2 bases from V and 6 bases from J; junction bases left unmatched: 2. CDR3 in DNA: TGTGCCAGCAGCTTTCAGGGGGGTCAGCCCCAGCATTTT. Its translation: CASSFQGGQPQHF.

There are a few counts of this clone. The chain joins TRBV30 to TRBJ2-7; 10 nucleotides match TRBD1. The CDR3 is made up of 13 amino acids. CDR1 GTSNPN and CDR2 SVGIG come from the germline V gene (reference sequence). The ends lost 5 bases at V and 2 bases at J; junction bases unmatched: 3. The CDR3 protein is CAWGTGATYEQYF. In nucleotides, the CDR3 is TGTGCCTGGGGGACAGGGGCCACCTACGAGCAGTACTTC.

V and J are TRBV27 and TRBJ2-7; possible D gene TRBD1, 6 bases. From germline, CDR1 is MNHEY and CDR2 SMNVEV (reference sequence). Trimming took 3 bases from V and 1 from J, leaving 7 bases between them. CDR3 length: 13 residues. CDR3 region: CASSFGQSYEQYF. The CDR3 DNA follows: TGTGCCAGCAGTTTCGGACAGTCCTACGAGCAGTACTTC.

V is TRBV7-9 and J is TRBJ2-7; 9 bases align to TRBD1. V gave up 4 bases and J gave up 7 bases; unmatched junction bases: 11. CDR3 size: 15 residues. Germline V lookup: CDR1 SEHNR, CDR2 FQNEAQ (reference sequence). The CDR3 region has the DNA TGTGCCAGCAGCTCCGGGACAGGGAGTTTAGGGGAGCAGTACTTC. This translates into CASSSGTGSLGEQYF.

The chain employs TRBV9 and TRBJ1-6; D ambiguous. V was pared by 4 bases and J by 2 bases, with 10 bases between. The CDR3 is 15 residues long. The germline CDR1 and CDR2 sequences are SGDLS and YYNGEE. The DNA for the CDR3 is TGTGCCAGCAGCCTCAAGTCGGCCTATAATTCACCCCTCCACTTT. Translated: CASSLKSAYNSPLHF.